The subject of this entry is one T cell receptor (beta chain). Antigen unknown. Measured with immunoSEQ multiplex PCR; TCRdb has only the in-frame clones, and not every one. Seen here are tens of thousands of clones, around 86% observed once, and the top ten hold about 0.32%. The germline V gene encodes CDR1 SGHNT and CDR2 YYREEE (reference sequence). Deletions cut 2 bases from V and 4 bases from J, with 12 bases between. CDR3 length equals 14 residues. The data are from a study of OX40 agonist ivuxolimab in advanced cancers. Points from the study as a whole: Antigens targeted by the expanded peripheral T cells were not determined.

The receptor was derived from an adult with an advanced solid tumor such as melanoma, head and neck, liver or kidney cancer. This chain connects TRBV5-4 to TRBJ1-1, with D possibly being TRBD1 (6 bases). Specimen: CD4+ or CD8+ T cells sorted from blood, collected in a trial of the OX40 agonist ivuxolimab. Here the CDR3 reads CASSFRGESTEAFF. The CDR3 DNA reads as TGTGCCAGCAGCTTCAGGGGAGAAAGCACTGAAGCTTTCTTT.